The T cell receptor beta chain under discussion was sequenced for a study of blood T cell repertoires in COVID-19. Data came from immunoSEQ multiplex PCR; TCRdb stores just in-frame clones and leaves some out. The table shows a few hundred thousand clones, with 70% to 90% occurring only once. The CDR3 extends over 15 amino acids. Germline assignment: CDR1 SNHLY and CDR2 FYNNEI. V was clipped by 10 bases and J by 6 bases; unmatched bases: 13. This clone was counted once. V and J are TRBV2 and TRBJ1-2; 11 nucleotides match TRBD1. The TCR was taken from a man aged 35-49 years with acute or convalescent COVID-19. Sequencing was performed on peripheral blood. CDR3 amino acids: CATTERTGGLNGYTF. CDR3 bases: TGTGCCACCACTGAAAGGACAGGGGGCCTTAATGGCTACACCTTC.